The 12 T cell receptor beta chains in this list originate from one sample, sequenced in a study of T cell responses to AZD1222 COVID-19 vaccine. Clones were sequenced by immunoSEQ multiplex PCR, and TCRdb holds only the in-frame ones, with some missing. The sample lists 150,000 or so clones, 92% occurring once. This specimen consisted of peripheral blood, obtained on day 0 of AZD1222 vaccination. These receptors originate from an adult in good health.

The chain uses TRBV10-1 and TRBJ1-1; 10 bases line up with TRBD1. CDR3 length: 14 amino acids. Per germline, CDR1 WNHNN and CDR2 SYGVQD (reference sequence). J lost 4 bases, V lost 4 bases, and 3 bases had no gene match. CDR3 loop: CASSAGQGGTEAFF. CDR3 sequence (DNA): TGCGCCAGCAGTGCCGGACAGGGGGGCACTGAAGCTTTCTTT.

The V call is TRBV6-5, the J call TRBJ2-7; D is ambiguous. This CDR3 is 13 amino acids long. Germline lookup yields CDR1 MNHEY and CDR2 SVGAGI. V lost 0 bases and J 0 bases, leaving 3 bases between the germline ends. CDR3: CASSYSSSYEQYF. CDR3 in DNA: TGTGCCAGCAGTTACTCGAGCTCCTACGAGCAGTACTTC.

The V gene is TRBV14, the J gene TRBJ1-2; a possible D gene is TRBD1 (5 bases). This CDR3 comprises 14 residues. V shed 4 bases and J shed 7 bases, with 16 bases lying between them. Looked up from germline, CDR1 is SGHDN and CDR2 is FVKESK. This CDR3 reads CASSPGGSGSGYTF. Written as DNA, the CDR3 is TGTGCCAGCAGCCCCGGGGGGAGTGGTTCTGGCTACACCTTC.

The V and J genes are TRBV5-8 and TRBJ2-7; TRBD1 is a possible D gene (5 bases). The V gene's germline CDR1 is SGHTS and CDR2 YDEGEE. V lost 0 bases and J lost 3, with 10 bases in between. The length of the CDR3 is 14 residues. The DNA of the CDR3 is TGTGCCAGCAGCTTGGCAGGGCTACTCTACGAGCAGTACTTC. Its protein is CASSLAGLLYEQYF.

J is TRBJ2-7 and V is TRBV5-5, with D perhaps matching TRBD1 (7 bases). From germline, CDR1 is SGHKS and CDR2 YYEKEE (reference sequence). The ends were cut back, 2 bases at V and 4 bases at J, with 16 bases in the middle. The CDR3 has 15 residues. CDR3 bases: TGTGCCAGCAGCTTTGAAGGGGACAGCGGGTACGAGCAGTACTTC. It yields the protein CASSFEGDSGYEQYF. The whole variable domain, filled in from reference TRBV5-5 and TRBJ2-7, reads DAGVTQSPTHLIKTRGQQVTLRCSPISGHKSVSWYQQVLGQGPQFIFQYYEKEERGRGNFPDRFSARQFPNYSSELNVNALLLGDSALYLCASSFEGDSGYEQYFGPGTRLTVT.

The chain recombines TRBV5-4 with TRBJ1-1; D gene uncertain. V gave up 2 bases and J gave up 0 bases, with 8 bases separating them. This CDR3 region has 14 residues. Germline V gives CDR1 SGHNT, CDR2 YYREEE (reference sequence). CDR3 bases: TGTGCCAGCAGCTTAGCGGATATGAACACTGAAGCTTTCTTT. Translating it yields CASSLADMNTEAFF.

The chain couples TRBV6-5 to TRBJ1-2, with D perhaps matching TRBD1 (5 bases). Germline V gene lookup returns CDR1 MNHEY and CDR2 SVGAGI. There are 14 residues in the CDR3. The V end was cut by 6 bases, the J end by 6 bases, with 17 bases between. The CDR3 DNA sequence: TGTGCCAGCAGGAAACCGGGGCGGCTTGATGGCTACACCTTC. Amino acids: CASRKPGRLDGYTF.

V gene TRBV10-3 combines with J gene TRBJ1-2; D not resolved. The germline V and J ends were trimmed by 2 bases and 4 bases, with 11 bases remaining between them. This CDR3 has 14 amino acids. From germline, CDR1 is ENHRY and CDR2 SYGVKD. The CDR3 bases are TGTGCCATCAGTGAGGGGCAGAGAGGCTATGGCTACACCTTC. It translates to CAISEGQRGYGYTF.

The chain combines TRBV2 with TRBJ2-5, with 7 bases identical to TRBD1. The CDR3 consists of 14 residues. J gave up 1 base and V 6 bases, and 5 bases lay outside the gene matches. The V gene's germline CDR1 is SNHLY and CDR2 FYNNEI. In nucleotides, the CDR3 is TGTGCCAGCAGGTCCGGGACAGCCCAAGAGACCCAGTACTTC. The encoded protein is CASRSGTAQETQYF.

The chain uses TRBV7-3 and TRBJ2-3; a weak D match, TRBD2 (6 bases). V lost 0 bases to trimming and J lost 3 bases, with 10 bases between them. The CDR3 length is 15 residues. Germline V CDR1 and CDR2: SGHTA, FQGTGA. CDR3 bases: TGTGCCAGCAGCTTAACGGGGACTTTTACAGATACGCAGTATTTT. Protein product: CASSLTGTFTDTQYF.

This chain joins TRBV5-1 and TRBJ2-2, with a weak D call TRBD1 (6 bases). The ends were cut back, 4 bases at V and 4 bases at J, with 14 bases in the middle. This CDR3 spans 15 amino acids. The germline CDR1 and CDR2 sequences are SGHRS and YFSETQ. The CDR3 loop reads CASSGLQGSTGELFF. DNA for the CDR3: TGCGCCAGCAGCGGCCTACAGGGATCCACCGGGGAGCTGTTTTTT.

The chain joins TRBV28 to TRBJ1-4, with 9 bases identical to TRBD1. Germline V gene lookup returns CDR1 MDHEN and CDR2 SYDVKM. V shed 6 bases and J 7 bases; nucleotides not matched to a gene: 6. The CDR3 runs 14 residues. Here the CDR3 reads CASSQTGGSEKLFF. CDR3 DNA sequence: TGTGCCAGCAGCCAGACAGGGGGGAGTGAAAAACTGTTTTTT.